The clone carrying this T cell receptor (beta chain) was counted at least ten times. The data derive from a study of Graves' ophthalmopathy and Graves' hyperthyroidism. In the study overall: Ahead of any treatment, peripheral blood was obtained at the initial diagnosis.

Trimming took off 4 bases at V and 5 bases at J, with 12 bases between the two ends. Looked up from germline, CDR1 is MNHNS and CDR2 is SASEGT. The CDR3 runs 13 residues. Stable hyperthyroidism was defined by absence of ophthalmopathy within 18 months of follow-up. Amplified material comprised TCR beta CDR3 regions derived from RNA transcripts. Amplification began with first-round RT-PCR using HTBI primers, then second-round multiplex PCR was performed. TCRdb independently ran MiXCR on the multiplex PCR reads; one entry per CDR3 protein. The data show about 420,000 distinct CDR3 sequences, around a fifth seen once.

The sequenced material came from peripheral blood. The V and J genes are TRBV6-1 and TRBJ2-7; a possible D gene is TRBD2 (5 bases). The clonotype was recovered from a woman aged 18-29 years with stable Graves' hyperthyroidism. The CDR3 loop reads CASSADRGDEQYF. Here the CDR3 DNA reads TGTGCCAGCAGTGCCGATCGGGGTGACGAGCAGTACTTC.